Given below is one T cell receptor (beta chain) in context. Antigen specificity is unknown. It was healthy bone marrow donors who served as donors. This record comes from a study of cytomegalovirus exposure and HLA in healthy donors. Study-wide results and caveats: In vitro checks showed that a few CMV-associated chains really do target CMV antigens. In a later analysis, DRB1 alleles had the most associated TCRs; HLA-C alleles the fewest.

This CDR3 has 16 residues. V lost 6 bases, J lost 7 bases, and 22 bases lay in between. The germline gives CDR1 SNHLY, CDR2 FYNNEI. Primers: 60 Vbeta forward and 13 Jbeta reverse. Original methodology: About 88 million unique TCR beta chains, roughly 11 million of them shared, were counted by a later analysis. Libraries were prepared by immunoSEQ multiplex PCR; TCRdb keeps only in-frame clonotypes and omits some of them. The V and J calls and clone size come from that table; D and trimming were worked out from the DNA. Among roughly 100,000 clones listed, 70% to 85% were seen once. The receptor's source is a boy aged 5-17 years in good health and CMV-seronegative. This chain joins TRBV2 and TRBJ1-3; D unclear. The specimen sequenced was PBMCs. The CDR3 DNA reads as TGTGCCAGCAGCGACCTCGGGGTGAGAAATAGGAACACCATATATTTT. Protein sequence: CASSDLGVRNRNTIYF. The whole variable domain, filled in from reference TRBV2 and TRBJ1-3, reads EPEVTQTPSHQVTQMGQEVILRCVPISNHLYFYWYRQILGQKVEFLVSFYNNEISEKSEIFDDQFSVERPDGSNFTLKIRSTKLEDSAMYFCASSDLGVRNRNTIYFGEGSWLTVV.